These 27 T cell receptor beta chains were all obtained from the same sample, sequenced in a study of blood T cell repertoires in COVID-19. The table came from immunoSEQ multiplex PCR; TCRdb's copy has only in-frame clones and leaves some out. The data contain a few hundred thousand clones, 80% to 90% of them singletons. The sample taken for sequencing was PBMCs or T cells enriched from blood (not recorded which). These receptors were collected from a man aged 25-40 years who had recovered from COVID-19.

The chain employs TRBV30 and TRBJ1-1, with D tentatively TRBD1 (6 bases). The germline V and J ends were trimmed by 4 bases and 0 bases, with 12 bases remaining between them. Germline assignment: CDR1 GTSNPN and CDR2 SVGIG (reference sequence). The CDR3 covers 14 residues. DNA for the CDR3: TGTGCCTGGAACTTGGGACACTTGAACACTGAAGCTTTCTTT. This codes for CAWNLGHLNTEAFF.

The V and J genes are TRBV5-1 and TRBJ1-4; TRBD1 agrees at 9 bases. V shed 4 bases, J shed 8 bases, and the junction held 6 bases outside the gene matches. The CDR3 loop spans 14 amino acids. Germline CDR1 reads SGHRS; CDR2 reads YFSETQ. The CDR3, as DNA: TGCGCCAGCAGCACGGGACAGGGTGGAGAAAAACTGTTTTTT. It is translated as CASSTGQGGEKLFF.

This chain links TRBV19 with TRBJ2-7; TRBD1 is a possible D gene (5 bases). The V and J ends lost 3 bases and 2 bases respectively, with 14 bases between them. Per germline, CDR1 LNHDA and CDR2 SQIVND (reference sequence). The CDR3 spans 15 residues. The CDR3: CASSISAGWTYEQYF. Here the CDR3 DNA reads TGTGCCAGTAGTATCTCGGCAGGGTGGACCTACGAGCAGTACTTC.

The CDR3 spells CASTREGDQPQHF. DNA for the CDR3: TGTGCCAGTACCAGGGAGGGAGATCAGCCCCAGCATTTT. The genes are TRBV19 and TRBJ1-5; tentatively, D is TRBD1 (5 bases). From germline, CDR1 is LNHDA and CDR2 SQIVND (reference sequence). Trimming took off 7 bases at V and 5 bases at J, with 12 bases between the two ends. The CDR3 has 13 residues.

This clone was recorded only once. V is TRBV19 and J is TRBJ1-4, with D perhaps TRBD1 (6 bases). V lost 4 bases and J lost 3, with 12 bases in between. Germline lookup yields CDR1 LNHDA and CDR2 SQIVND (reference sequence). CDR3 size: 15 residues. Here the CDR3 reads CASSTLDSSNEKLFF. In nucleotides, the CDR3 is TGTGCCAGTAGTACATTGGACAGCTCTAATGAAAAACTGTTTTTT. Variable domain in full (rest from reference TRBV19 and TRBJ1-4): DGGITQSPKYLFRKEGQNVTLSCEQNLNHDAMYWYRQDPGQGLRLIYYSQIVNDFQKGDIAEGYSVSREKKESFPLTVTSAQKNPTAFYLCASSTLDSSNEKLFFGSGTQLSVL.

This clone appeared many times. J is TRBJ2-7 and V is TRBV6-1; 9 nucleotides align to TRBD1. J gave up 3 bases and V 3 bases, and 6 bases lay outside the gene matches. Germline assignment: CDR1 MNHNS and CDR2 SASEGT. The CDR3 contains 15 residues. CDR3 in DNA: TGTGCCAGCAGTGACCGGATGACAGGGGGCTACGAGCAGTACTTC. This sequence encodes CASSDRMTGGYEQYF.

J is TRBJ2-1 and V is TRBV5-1, with 7 nucleotides matching TRBD2. Trimming removed 1 base from V and 7 bases from J; junction bases left unmatched: 5. Germline CDR1 reads SGHRS; CDR2 reads YFSETQ. The CDR3 sequence is 14 residues long. DNA for the CDR3: TGCGCCAGCAGCTTGTTCGGGGAGGGTAATGAGCAGTTCTTC. Protein: CASSLFGEGNEQFF.

The genes are TRBV10-3 and TRBJ1-1; D is unclear. Germline-derived CDR1 and CDR2 are ENHRY and SYGVKD. The CDR3 is made up of 11 amino acids. V lost 10 bases, J lost 1 base, and 7 bases lay in between. In DNA, the CDR3 is TGTGCCAGCAGGAGGAACACTGAAGCTTTCTTT. As protein: CASRRNTEAFF.

V usage is TRBV6-5 and J usage is TRBJ1-1; D possibly corresponds to TRBD1 (5 bases). This CDR3 is 11 amino acids long. V shed 7 bases and J shed 6 bases, with 9 bases lying between them. In germline, CDR1 is MNHEY, CDR2 SVGAGI. The CDR3 loop reads CASKAGPEAFF. The CDR3 coding sequence is TGTGCCAGCAAAGCGGGGCCTGAAGCTTTCTTT.

The CDR3: CASSLGPGEGQPQHF. The CDR3 DNA sequence: TGTGCCAGCAGCTTAGGACCGGGGGAGGGTCAGCCCCAGCATTTT. The gene calls are TRBV7-8 and TRBJ1-5, with TRBD1 as a possible D gene (5 bases). Germline V CDR1 and CDR2: SGHVS, FQNEAQ. V lost 1 base, J lost 6 bases, and 13 bases lay in between. The CDR3 length is 15 residues.

This clone was counted once. This sequence joins TRBV7-2 and TRBJ2-7; a possible D gene is TRBD2 (5 bases). Germline V lookup: CDR1 SGHTA, CDR2 FQGNSA. V dropped 1 base and J dropped 5 bases, with 9 bases sitting between them. This CDR3 spans 13 amino acids. CDR3: CASSLGSGNEQYF. As DNA, the CDR3 is TGTGCCAGCAGCTTAGGATCGGGGAACGAGCAGTACTTC.

V gene TRBV2 combines with J gene TRBJ1-5; D ambiguous. V was cut by 6 bases and J by 3 bases, with 18 bases left in between. Looked up from germline, CDR1 is SNHLY and CDR2 is FYNNEI. This CDR3 has 16 amino acids. This CDR3 reads CASRTTWYGVNQPQHF. Here the CDR3 DNA reads TGTGCCAGCAGAACCACCTGGTACGGGGTCAATCAGCCCCAGCATTTT.

The V and J genes are TRBV6-5 and TRBJ1-5, with D possibly being TRBD1 (6 bases). Trimming pared 5 bases from V and 3 bases from J, leaving 14 bases between. The CDR3 consists of 15 residues. From germline, CDR1 is MNHEY and CDR2 SVGAGI. The CDR3 DNA reads as TGTGCCAGCAGTAATGGTCCAGGGGTCAATCAGCCCCAGCATTTT. Translation gives CASSNGPGVNQPQHF.

The V and J genes are TRBV3-1 (or the pseudogene TRBV3-2) and TRBJ1-3, with TRBD1 matching over 11 bases. The CDR3 covers 17 residues. Germline V gene lookup returns CDR1 LGHDT and CDR2 YNNKEL (reference sequence). Losses at the gene ends were 5 bases for V and 3 bases for J; bases not matched to a gene: 9. CDR3 in amino acids: CASSRGQGARVGNTIYF. The CDR3 coding sequence is TGTGCCAGCAGCAGAGGACAGGGGGCGCGGGTTGGAAACACCATATATTTT.

V and J are TRBV6-5 and TRBJ1-2, with 7 positions matching TRBD1. V lost 6 bases to trimming and J lost 7 bases; unmatched junction nucleotides: 5. This CDR3 contains 12 residues. CDR1 MNHEY and CDR2 SVGAGI come from the germline V gene. CDR3 coding DNA: TGTGCCAGCAGCGAGACAGGGCCTGGCTACACCTTC. This encodes CASSETGPGYTF.

The CDR3 here is CASSIDPTGRYEQFF. CDR3 DNA sequence: TGTGCCAGTAGTATAGATCCGACAGGGAGGTATGAGCAGTTCTTC. This sequence joins TRBV19 and TRBJ2-1; D possibly corresponds to TRBD1 (7 bases). The CDR3 extends over 15 amino acids. Germline V gene lookup returns CDR1 LNHDA and CDR2 SQIVND (reference sequence). Trimming pared 0 bases from V and 8 bases from J, leaving 14 bases between.

This clone showed up just once. The CDR3 reads CASSPPGTTHTGELFF. The CDR3 DNA is TGTGCCAGCTCACCACCCGGGACTACCCACACCGGGGAGCTGTTTTTT. The genes are TRBV18 and TRBJ2-2; 7 bases are a match to TRBD2. CDR1 is KGHSH and CDR2 is LQKENI in the germline V gene. V lost 0 bases, J lost 3 bases, and 4 bases stayed unmatched. The CDR3 is made up of 16 amino acids.

The rearrangement links TRBV4-3 to TRBJ1-2; 7 nucleotides agree with TRBD1. Germline lookup yields CDR1 LGHNA and CDR2 YSLEER. This CDR3 comprises 14 residues. V lost 1 base to trimming and J lost 5 bases; unmatched junction nucleotides: 4. The chain's CDR3 is CASSQAGQRYGYTF. CDR3 DNA: TGCGCCAGCAGCCAAGCGGGACAGCGTTATGGCTACACCTTC.

In DNA form, the CDR3 reads TGTGCCAGCAGTTTGAACGGCGGAACAGGCCGCCACTATGGCTACACCTTC. The encoded protein is CASSLNGGTGRHYGYTF. The V and J genes are TRBV27 and TRBJ1-2; perhaps TRBD1 as D (5 bases). The CDR3 runs to 17 residues. The V end lost 3 bases, the J end lost 3 bases, and 20 bases lay between the germline ends. The germline V gene has CDR1 MNHEY and CDR2 SMNVEV (reference sequence).

This rearrangement joins TRBV7-2 to TRBJ1-1, with D perhaps matching TRBD1 (5 bases). Germline V gene lookup returns CDR1 SGHTA and CDR2 FQGNSA. The CDR3 contains 12 residues. V lost 5 bases and J lost 1, with 5 bases in between. CDR3 sequence reads: CASSDRNTEAFF. As DNA, the CDR3 is TGTGCCAGCAGCGACAGGAACACTGAAGCTTTCTTT.

V and J are TRBV7-9 and TRBJ2-7; D is perhaps TRBD1 (5 bases). V was shortened by 5 bases and J by 2 bases, with 13 bases between the two germline ends. The CDR3 totals 14 residues. Germline-derived CDR1 and CDR2 are SEHNR and FQNEAQ (reference sequence). CDR3 DNA: TGTGCCAGCAGCCCCGACAGAGCTACCTACGAGCAGTACTTC. Its translation is CASSPDRATYEQYF.

The chain combines TRBV5-1 with TRBJ1-2, with 7 bases identical to TRBD1. Losses at the gene ends were 4 bases for V and 3 bases for J; bases not matched to a gene: 6. The CDR3 is 14 amino acids. Per the germline V gene, CDR1 is SGHRS and CDR2 is YFSETQ. This CDR3 is CASSTGEQDYGYTF. In nucleotides, the CDR3 is TGCGCCAGCAGCACAGGGGAGCAAGACTATGGCTACACCTTC.

This clone has just a few counts. The rearrangement uses TRBV11-2 and TRBJ2-5, with TRBD2 matching over 12 bases. Germline CDR1 SGHAT, CDR2 FQNNGV. The CDR3 has 15 residues. Trimming took 0 bases from V and 9 from J; bases not matched to a gene: 5. The CDR3 protein is CASSLDPSGGVAQYF. CDR3 nucleotides: TGTGCCAGCAGCTTAGATCCTAGCGGGGGGGTAGCCCAGTACTTC. The complete variable domain, with remaining parts taken from reference TRBV11-2 and TRBJ2-5, reads EAGVAQSPRYKIIEKRQSVAFWCNPISGHATLYWYQQILGQGPKLLIQFQNNGVVDDSQLPKDRFSAERLKGVDSTLKIQPAKLEDSAVYLCASSLDPSGGVAQYFGPGTRLLVL.

This rearrangement joins TRBV4-2 to TRBJ1-4; D gene ambiguous. The CDR3 is 16 residues long. Trimming removed 0 bases at V and 4 bases at J, with 12 bases between. Per the germline V gene, CDR1 is LGHNA and CDR2 is YNFKEQ. CDR3 DNA sequence: TGTGCCAGCAGCCAAGATACCTTACAGCTTAATGAAAAACTGTTTTTT. Translating it yields CASSQDTLQLNEKLFF.

With respect to this clone: Within the sample, other DNA sequences also encode this same CDR3. This chain connects TRBV7-3 to TRBJ2-3, with 9 nucleotides matching TRBD2. Germline V CDR1 and CDR2: SGHTA, FQGTGA. CDR3 length: 16 amino acids. Trimming took 2 bases from V and 2 from J; bases not matched to a gene: 5. This CDR3 reads CASSLGAGGPTDTQYF. CDR3 in DNA: TGTGCCAGCAGCTTAGGAGCGGGGGGACCCACAGATACGCAGTATTTT. Full variable domain (missing parts from reference TRBV7-3 and TRBJ2-3): GAGVSQTPSNKVTEKGKYVELRCDPISGHTALYWYRQSLGQGPEFLIYFQGTGAADDSGLPNDRFFAVRPEGSVSTLKIQRTERGDSAVYLCASSLGAGGPTDTQYFGPGTRLTVL.

V gene TRBV7-8 combines with J gene TRBJ2-7; weak D call: TRBD1 (6 bases). The V and J ends lost 5 bases and 7 bases respectively, with 12 bases between them. Germline loops: CDR1 SGHVS, CDR2 FQNEAQ. The CDR3 covers 12 residues. This CDR3 reads CASSTTGLEQYF. CDR3 sequence (DNA): TGTGCCAGCAGCACAACAGGGTTAGAGCAGTACTTC. The full variable domain, in which reference TRBV7-8 and TRBJ2-7 provide the parts outside the CDR3, is GAGVSQSPRYKVAKRGQDVALRCDPISGHVSLFWYQQALGQGPEFLTYFQNEAQLDKSGLPSDRFFAERPEGSVSTLKIQRTQQEDSAVYLCASSTTGLEQYFGPGTRLTVT.

The V call is TRBV2, the J call TRBJ2-1; possible D gene TRBD2, 7 bases. This CDR3 has 11 residues. V lost 8 bases, J lost 9 bases, and 11 bases lay in between. Germline V gene lookup returns CDR1 SNHLY and CDR2 FYNNEI. The CDR3 here is CASSGEGEQFF. The CDR3, as DNA: TGTGCCAGCTCAGGGGAGGGTGAGCAGTTCTTC.